A single sample is the source of the 30 T cell receptor beta chains below, sequenced in a study of blood T cell repertoires in COVID-19. Data came from immunoSEQ multiplex PCR; TCRdb stores just in-frame clones and leaves some out. The profile shows 330,000 or so clones, roughly 90% of them singletons. The sequenced sample consisted of peripheral blood. All receptors derive from a woman aged 60-70 years with COVID-19, enrolled during active disease.

V gene TRBV2 combines with J gene TRBJ1-4; 9 nucleotides line up with TRBD1. Germline V CDR1 and CDR2: SNHLY, FYNNEI. The CDR3 is made up of 13 amino acids. Unmatched junction bases numbered 2, after V lost 4 bases and J lost 8 bases. The CDR3 DNA follows: TGTGCCAGCAGTGGGGACAGGGTGGAAAAACTGTTTTTT. Protein product: CASSGDRVEKLFF.

A few counts support this clone. This chain connects TRBV14 to TRBJ1-1, with D unclear. Germline values: CDR1 SGHDN, CDR2 FVKESK. The ends were cut back, 2 bases at V and 1 base at J, with 5 bases in the middle. The CDR3 consists of 13 residues. The CDR3: CASSQSRNTEAFF. Written as DNA, the CDR3 is TGTGCCAGCAGCCAATCTCGGAACACTGAAGCTTTCTTT. The entire variable domain, with the rest obtained from reference TRBV14 and TRBJ1-1, is as follows: EAGVTQFPSHSVIEKGQTVTLRCDPISGHDNLYWYRRVMGKEIKFLLHFVKESKQDESGMPNNRFLAERTGGTYSTLKVQPAELEDSGVYFCASSQSRNTEAFFGQGTRLTVV.

The chain combines TRBV6-2 or TRBV6-3 with TRBJ2-3; a weak D match, TRBD2 (5 bases). This CDR3 is built from 15 residues. CDR1 is MNHEY, CDR2 SVGEGT, per germline. The V end was cut by 4 bases, the J end by 1 base, with 12 bases between. This CDR3 reads CASSWTGVGTDTQYF. In nucleotides, the CDR3 is TGTGCCAGCAGTTGGACCGGGGTAGGCACAGATACGCAGTATTTT.

V and J are TRBV5-6 and TRBJ1-2, with 10 bases fitting TRBD1. V was pared by 0 bases and J by 6 bases, with 8 bases of the junction left unmatched. This CDR3 contains 16 residues. Germline V lookup: CDR1 SGHDT, CDR2 YYEEEE. The DNA for the CDR3 is TGTGCCAGCAGCTTGGGTGGGACAGGGGAACAGAATGGCTACACCTTC. Protein product: CASSLGGTGEQNGYTF.

The rearrangement joins TRBV5-4 to TRBJ1-4, with 7 bases aligning to TRBD1. CDR3 length: 14 amino acids. Germline V gene lookup returns CDR1 SGHNT and CDR2 YYREEE (reference sequence). Trimming cost V 2 bases and J 8 bases; bases outside gene matches: 6. CDR3 sequence reads: CASSFSGGREKLFF. In nucleotides, the CDR3 is TGTGCCAGCAGCTTTTCAGGGGGACGGGAAAAACTGTTTTTT.

This chain joins TRBV12-3 or TRBV12-4 and TRBJ1-1; weak D call: TRBD1 (6 bases). V was shortened by 5 bases and J by 11 bases, with 15 bases between the two germline ends. The CDR3 loop spans 12 amino acids. The CDR3 DNA follows: TGTGCCAGCAGTCCGCTCAGTAGGGGGGCTTTCTTT. It translates to CASSPLSRGAFF.

The chain has TRBV7-2 and TRBJ1-4; D is perhaps TRBD1 (5 bases). The germline gives CDR1 SGHTA, CDR2 FQGNSA. This CDR3 comprises 11 residues. Trimming took off 7 bases at V and 8 bases at J, with 8 bases between the two ends. This CDR3 reads CASTRGEKLFF. The CDR3, as DNA: TGTGCCAGCACCCGGGGGGAAAAACTGTTTTTT.

This chain connects TRBV6-6 to TRBJ1-3; tentative D call: TRBD1 (5 bases). CDR3 length equals 16 residues. Germline CDR1 reads MNHNY; CDR2 reads SVGAGI (reference sequence). V lost 5 bases and J 0 bases, leaving 14 bases between the germline ends. The CDR3 sequence: CASSRVGTTSGNTIYF. In DNA form, the CDR3 reads TGTGCCAGCAGTCGAGTTGGGACTACCTCTGGAAACACCATATATTTT.

J is TRBJ1-5 and V is TRBV5-8; the D gene is possibly TRBD1 (6 bases). Deletions cut 4 bases from V and 2 bases from J, with 13 bases between. The CDR3 length is 15 residues. Germline loops: CDR1 SGHTS, CDR2 YDEGEE. This chain's CDR3 is CASSRGTIGNQPQHF. The CDR3 nucleotides are TGTGCCAGCAGCCGTGGGACAATTGGCAATCAGCCCCAGCATTTT.

The J gene is TRBJ2-3, the V gene TRBV19; 9 bases align to TRBD2. The CDR3 runs to 15 residues. V shed 3 bases and J 4 bases; nucleotides not matched to a gene: 5. The germline CDR1 and CDR2 sequences are LNHDA and SQIVND (reference sequence). Here the CDR3 reads CASSIRAGGSDTQYF. CDR3 bases: TGTGCCAGTAGTATTCGAGCGGGGGGTTCAGATACGCAGTATTTT.

As DNA, the CDR3 is TGTGCCAGCAGACCAGGGACAGGGGGTAATTCACCCCTCCACTTT. It yields the protein CASRPGTGGNSPLHF. The V gene is TRBV6-6, the J gene TRBJ1-6; TRBD1 matches at 11 bases. The germline gives CDR1 MNHNY, CDR2 SVGAGI (reference sequence). V dropped 6 bases and J dropped 6; count of bases not matched to a gene: 4. This CDR3 comprises 15 residues.

The gene calls are TRBV5-5 and TRBJ2-4; 7 bases match TRBD1. The V gene end was trimmed by 5 bases and the J gene end by 7 bases; junction bases not matched to a gene: 18. The CDR3 is made up of 17 amino acids. Germline CDR1 is SGHKS and CDR2 is YYEKEE (reference sequence). The DNA of the CDR3 is TGTGCCAGCAGGGGAGAGACAGGGCCTGGAGTTTTTAACATTCAGTACTTC. Its translation is CASRGETGPGVFNIQYF.

The rearrangement joins TRBV25-1 to TRBJ1-1; TRBD1 matches 9 bases. Germline CDR1 and CDR2: MGHDK and SYGVNS. Unmatched junction bases numbered 5, after V lost 4 bases and J lost 2 bases. The CDR3 has 15 amino acids. CDR3 protein: CASSGVQGANTEAFF. In nucleotides, the CDR3 is TGTGCCAGCAGTGGAGTACAGGGGGCTAACACTGAAGCTTTCTTT.

The chain has TRBV19 and TRBJ1-2; no clear D. This CDR3 is built from 16 residues. The germline V and J ends were trimmed by 5 bases and 5 bases, with 21 bases remaining between them. CDR1 and CDR2 (germline): LNHDA, SQIVND (reference sequence). CDR3 residues: CASSPNPGNPAYGYTF. CDR3 coding DNA: TGTGCCAGTAGTCCCAATCCGGGGAATCCGGCGTATGGCTACACCTTC. The complete variable domain, with remaining parts taken from reference TRBV19 and TRBJ1-2, reads DGGITQSPKYLFRKEGQNVTLSCEQNLNHDAMYWYRQDPGQGLRLIYYSQIVNDFQKGDIAEGYSVSREKKESFPLTVTSAQKNPTAFYLCASSPNPGNPAYGYTFGSGTRLTVV.

This clone was observed a single time. This chain uses TRBV10-2 with TRBJ1-5; D is possibly TRBD1 (5 bases). With 5 bases removed from V and 4 bases from J, the gap between germline ends came to 9 bases. The CDR3 spans 13 residues. The germline V gene encodes CDR1 WSHSY and CDR2 SAAADI. CDR3 in amino acids: CASSPDSNQPQHF. As DNA, the CDR3 is TGCGCCAGCAGTCCAGACAGTAATCAGCCCCAGCATTTT.

The V gene is TRBV9, the J gene TRBJ2-3, with a possible D match to TRBD1 (6 bases). Germline values: CDR1 SGDLS, CDR2 YYNGEE. Trimming left V 0 bases short and J 2 bases short, with 13 bases between. The length of the CDR3 is 16 residues. The CDR3 DNA is TGTGCCAGCAGCGTAGCTACAGGGAGTAACACAGATACGCAGTATTTT. Residues: CASSVATGSNTDTQYF.

The chain recombines TRBV19 with TRBJ1-1; D is possibly TRBD1 (5 bases). This CDR3 spans 14 amino acids. Trimming shortened V by 5 bases and J by 0 bases, and 10 bases separated the two germline ends. Germline CDR1 LNHDA, CDR2 SQIVND (reference sequence). CDR3: CASSLGRVNTEAFF. In DNA, the CDR3 is TGTGCCAGTAGTCTCGGCAGGGTGAACACTGAAGCTTTCTTT.

The chain uses TRBV6-5 and TRBJ2-2; possibly TRBD2 for D (6 bases). Germline V lookup: CDR1 MNHEY, CDR2 SVGAGI. The V end was cut by 6 bases, the J end by 5 bases, with 16 bases between. The CDR3 has 15 amino acids. CDR3 bases: TGTGCCAGCAGCTTCGGGACGGGGAGGACCGGGGAGCTGTTTTTT. It translates to CASSFGTGRTGELFF.

The gene calls are TRBV5-4 and TRBJ1-2; TRBD1 aligns across 8 bases. Trimming removed 5 bases from V and 8 bases from J; junction bases left unmatched: 5. CDR3 length equals 12 residues. CDR1 SGHNT and CDR2 YYREEE come from the germline V gene (reference sequence). CDR3 protein: CASRKQGGGYTF. DNA for the CDR3: TGTGCCAGCAGGAAACAGGGGGGAGGCTACACCTTC.

The chain couples TRBV7-8 to TRBJ1-2; D perhaps matches TRBD1 (5 bases). The CDR3 runs to 15 residues. V was clipped by 0 bases and J by 6 bases, with 14 bases between them. Germline lookup yields CDR1 SGHVS and CDR2 FQNEAQ. The CDR3 reads CASSLARGSGNGYTF. Written as DNA, the CDR3 is TGTGCCAGCAGCTTAGCGCGGGGGTCCGGGAATGGCTACACCTTC.

The J gene is TRBJ2-2, the V gene TRBV6-4, with 12 bases fitting TRBD2. This CDR3 spans 17 amino acids. Germline V gives CDR1 MRHNA, CDR2 SNTAGT. J lost 1 base, V lost 0 bases, and 0 bases had no gene match. DNA of the CDR3: TGTGCCAGCAGTGACTCGGGACTAGCGGGGAACACCGGGGAGCTGTTTTTT. It codes for CASSDSGLAGNTGELFF.

The chain couples TRBV2 to TRBJ2-2; D possibly corresponds to TRBD2 (5 bases). The CDR3 has 15 residues. Germline CDR1 reads SNHLY; CDR2 reads FYNNEI. V was cut by 6 bases and J by 0 bases, with 11 bases left in between. For the CDR3, the DNA is TGTGCCAGCAGCCGAGAGGGCGCGAACACCGGGGAGCTGTTTTTT. Its protein product is CASSREGANTGELFF.

This clone occurred once. Written as DNA, the CDR3 is TGTGCCTGGTCGACAGGGTCCTACGAGCAGTACTTC. It encodes CAWSTGSYEQYF. The V call is TRBV30, the J call TRBJ2-7; TRBD1 matches at 7 bases. The CDR3 contains 12 residues. CDR1 and CDR2 from the germline V gene are GTSNPN and SVGIG (reference sequence). The V and J ends lost 5 bases and 1 base, in that order; junction bases with no gene match: 2. The full variable domain, its missing parts supplied by reference TRBV30 and TRBJ2-7, is SQTIHQWPATLVQPVGSPLSLECTVEGTSNPNLYWYRQAAGRGLQLLFYSVGIGQISSEVPQNLSASRPQDRQFILSSKKLLLSDSGFYLCAWSTGSYEQYFGPGTRLTVT.

The chain carries TRBV9 and TRBJ1-2, with D hard to call. The CDR3 covers 13 residues. Per germline, CDR1 SGDLS and CDR2 YYNGEE. The V end lost 3 bases, the J end lost 0 bases, and 6 bases lay between the germline ends. CDR3 loop: CASSGESNYGYTF. CDR3 in DNA: TGTGCCAGCAGCGGAGAGTCTAACTATGGCTACACCTTC. Full variable domain (missing parts from reference TRBV9 and TRBJ1-2): DSGVTQTPKHLITATGQRVTLRCSPRSGDLSVYWYQQSLDQGLQFLIQYYNGEERAKGNILERFSAQQFPDLHSELNLSSLELGDSALYFCASSGESNYGYTFGSGTRLTVV.

V usage is TRBV24-1 and J usage is TRBJ2-2, with 8 positions matching TRBD2. The V gene end was trimmed by 6 bases and the J gene end by 4 bases; junction bases not matched to a gene: 15. This CDR3 contains 18 residues. CDR1 is KGHDR, CDR2 SFDVKD, per germline. In nucleotides, the CDR3 is TGTGCCACCAGTCCGTCCCTAGGTAGCGGGGACCTCACCGGGGAGCTGTTTTTT. This gives the protein CATSPSLGSGDLTGELFF.

The chain carries TRBV18 and TRBJ2-7, with 10 bases matching TRBD1. The CDR3 contains 13 residues. Germline V CDR1 and CDR2: KGHSH, LQKENI. V trimming: 6 bases; J trimming: 7 bases; junction bases outside the gene matches: 6. CDR3 DNA: TGTGCCAGCTCCTCCGGACAGGGGGTTGAGCAGTACTTC. Residues: CASSSGQGVEQYF.

The rearrangement uses TRBV19 and TRBJ2-1; 7 nucleotides align to TRBD2. The ends lost 9 bases at V and 5 bases at J; junction bases unmatched: 13. The length of the CDR3 is 15 residues. CDR1 and CDR2 from the germline V gene are LNHDA and SQIVND (reference sequence). CDR3 in amino acids: CASRGDSLGDNEQFF. The CDR3 DNA follows: TGTGCCAGCCGGGGGGACTCACTGGGGGACAATGAGCAGTTCTTC.

This chain uses TRBV4-2 with TRBJ2-2; 11 nucleotides agree with TRBD1. In germline, CDR1 is LGHNA, CDR2 YNFKEQ. V lost 3 bases and J lost 3; bases outside the gene matches: 12. The CDR3 covers 19 residues. The CDR3 DNA reads as TGTGCCAGCAGCCAGGTTAGGACAGGGGGCCCCTCTTACACCGGGGAGCTGTTTTTT. Its translation: CASSQVRTGGPSYTGELFF.

This chain joins TRBV6-5 and TRBJ1-2; tentatively, D is TRBD1 (6 bases). V lost 6 bases to trimming and J lost 0 bases, with 14 bases between them. Germline V gene data show CDR1 as MNHEY and CDR2 as SVGAGI. The CDR3 sequence is 15 residues long. The CDR3 reads CASRPTGKSNYGYTF. CDR3 DNA: TGTGCCAGCAGACCGACAGGAAAGTCTAACTATGGCTACACCTTC.

The genes are TRBV2 and TRBJ2-2; TRBD1 matches 8 bases. Germline V CDR1 and CDR2: SNHLY, FYNNEI. J lost 4 bases, V lost 10 bases, and 8 bases had no gene match. The CDR3 runs 14 residues. This chain's CDR3 is CATGRTGSTGELFF. The CDR3, as DNA: TGTGCCACGGGGCGGACAGGGAGCACCGGGGAGCTGTTTTTT.